The source of this T cell receptor beta chain is a study of early T cells in non-severe SARS-CoV-2 infection. As concerns this clonotype: The conserved phenylalanine or tryptophan is not found at the CDR3 terminus, so this likely reflects a read error.

Each CDR3 protein gets one entry after TCRdb re-called the 5' RACE reads with MiXCR. In the table there are more than 60,000 distinct CDR3 sequences, less than 15% of which are singletons. Trimming removed 0 bases at V and 4 bases at J, with 13 bases between. Germline V lookup: CDR1 LGHDT, CDR2 YNNKEL (reference sequence). The CDR3 runs 16 residues. The source material was whole blood. This clonotype was obtained from an adult who was a healthcare worker with PCR-confirmed SARS-CoV-2 infection or an uninfected control (not recorded which). The chain uses TRBV3-1 and TRBJ2-1; D possibly corresponds to TRBD2 (5 bases). The CDR3 protein is CASSQDLASRYNEQFL. In DNA form, the CDR3 reads TGTGCCAGCAGCCAAGATTTAGCGTCACGTTACAATGAGCAGTTCCTC.